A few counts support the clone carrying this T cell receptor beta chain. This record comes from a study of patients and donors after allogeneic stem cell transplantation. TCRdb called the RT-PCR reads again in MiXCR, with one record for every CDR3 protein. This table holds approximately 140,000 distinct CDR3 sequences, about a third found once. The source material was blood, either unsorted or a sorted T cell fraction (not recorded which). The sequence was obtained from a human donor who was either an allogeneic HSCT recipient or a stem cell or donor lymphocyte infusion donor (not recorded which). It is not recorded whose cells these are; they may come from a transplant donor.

The CDR3 nucleotides are TGTGCCAGCAGTTTAGGGGGGAGTGGAAACACCATATATTTT. Translation gives CASSLGGSGNTIYF. This chain connects TRBV12-3 or TRBV12-4 to TRBJ1-3; tentatively, D is TRBD1 (5 bases). V gave up 1 base and J gave up 3 bases, with 7 bases separating them. This CDR3 is 14 amino acids long.